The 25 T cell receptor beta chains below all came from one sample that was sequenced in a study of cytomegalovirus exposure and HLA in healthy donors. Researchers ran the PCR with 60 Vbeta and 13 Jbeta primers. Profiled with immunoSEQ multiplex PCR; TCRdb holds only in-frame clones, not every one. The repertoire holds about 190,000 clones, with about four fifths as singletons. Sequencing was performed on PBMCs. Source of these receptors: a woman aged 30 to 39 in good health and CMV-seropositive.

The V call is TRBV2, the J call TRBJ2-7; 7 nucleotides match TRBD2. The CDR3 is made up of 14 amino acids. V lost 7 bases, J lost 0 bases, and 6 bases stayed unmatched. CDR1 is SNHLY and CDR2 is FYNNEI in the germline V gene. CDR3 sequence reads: CASMRERDSYEQYF. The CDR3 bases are TGTGCCAGCATGAGAGAGCGGGACTCCTACGAGCAGTACTTC.

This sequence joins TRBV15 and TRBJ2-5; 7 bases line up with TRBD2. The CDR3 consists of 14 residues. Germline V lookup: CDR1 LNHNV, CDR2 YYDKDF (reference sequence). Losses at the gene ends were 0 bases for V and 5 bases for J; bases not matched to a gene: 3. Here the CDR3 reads CATSREVGGETQYF. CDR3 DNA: TGTGCCACCAGCAGAGAGGTGGGGGGGGAGACCCAGTACTTC.

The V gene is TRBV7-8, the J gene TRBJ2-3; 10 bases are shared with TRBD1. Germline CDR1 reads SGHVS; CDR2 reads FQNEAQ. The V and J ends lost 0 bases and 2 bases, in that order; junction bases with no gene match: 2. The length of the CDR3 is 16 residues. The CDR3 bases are TGTGCCAGCAGCTTAGCGGGGACAGGGGACACAGATACGCAGTATTTT. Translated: CASSLAGTGDTDTQYF.

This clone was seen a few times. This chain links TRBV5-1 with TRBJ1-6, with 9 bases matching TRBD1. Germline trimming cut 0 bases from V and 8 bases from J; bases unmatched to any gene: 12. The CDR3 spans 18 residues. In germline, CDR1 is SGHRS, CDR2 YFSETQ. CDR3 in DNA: TGCGCCAGCAGCTTGGTACCCACCGGGACAGGGAAGTATTCACCCCTCCACTTT. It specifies CASSLVPTGTGKYSPLHF.

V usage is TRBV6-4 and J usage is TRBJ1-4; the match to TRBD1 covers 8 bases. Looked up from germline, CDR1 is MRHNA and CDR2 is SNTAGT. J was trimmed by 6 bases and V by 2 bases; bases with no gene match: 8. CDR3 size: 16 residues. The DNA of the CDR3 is TGTGCCAGCAGTGACGGGAGGACAGGGCAGGATGAAAAACTGTTTTTT. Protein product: CASSDGRTGQDEKLFF.

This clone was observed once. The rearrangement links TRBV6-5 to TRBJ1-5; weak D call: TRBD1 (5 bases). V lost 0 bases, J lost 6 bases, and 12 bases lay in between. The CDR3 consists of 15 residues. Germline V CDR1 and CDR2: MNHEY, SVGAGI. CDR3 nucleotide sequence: TGTGCCAGCAGTTACTCGAGGGCGGGGGTTCAGCCCCAGCATTTT. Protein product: CASSYSRAGVQPQHF.

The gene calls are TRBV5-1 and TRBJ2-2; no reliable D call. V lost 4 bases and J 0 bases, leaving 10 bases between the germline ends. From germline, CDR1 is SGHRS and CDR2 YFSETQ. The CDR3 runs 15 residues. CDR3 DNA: TGCGCCAGCAGCCGACTTACTACGAACACCGGGGAGCTGTTTTTT. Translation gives CASSRLTTNTGELFF.

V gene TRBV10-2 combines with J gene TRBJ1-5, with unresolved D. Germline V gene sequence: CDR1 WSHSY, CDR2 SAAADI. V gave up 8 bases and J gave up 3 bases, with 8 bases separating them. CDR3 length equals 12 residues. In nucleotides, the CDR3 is TGCGCCAGCGCCGGGGTCAATCAGCCCCAGCATTTT. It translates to CASAGVNQPQHF.

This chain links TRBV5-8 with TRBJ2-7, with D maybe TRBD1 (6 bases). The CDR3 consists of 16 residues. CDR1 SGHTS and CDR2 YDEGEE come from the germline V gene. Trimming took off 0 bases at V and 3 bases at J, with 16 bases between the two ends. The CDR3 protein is CASSLGRGVGGYEQYF. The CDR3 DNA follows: TGTGCCAGCAGCTTGGGGAGAGGTGTAGGGGGCTACGAGCAGTACTTC. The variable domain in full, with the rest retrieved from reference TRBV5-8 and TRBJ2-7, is EAGVTQSPTHLIKTRGQQATLRCSPISGHTSVYWYQQALGLGLQFLLWYDEGEERNRGNFPPRFSGRQFPNYSSELNVNALELEDSALYLCASSLGRGVGGYEQYFGPGTRLTVT.

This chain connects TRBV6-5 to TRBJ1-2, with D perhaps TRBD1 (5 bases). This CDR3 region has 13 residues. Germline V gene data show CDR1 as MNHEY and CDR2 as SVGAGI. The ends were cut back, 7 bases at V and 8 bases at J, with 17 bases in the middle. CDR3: CASIRGSRFGYTF. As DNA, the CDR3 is TGTGCCAGCATCCGGGGGAGCCGGTTCGGCTACACCTTC.

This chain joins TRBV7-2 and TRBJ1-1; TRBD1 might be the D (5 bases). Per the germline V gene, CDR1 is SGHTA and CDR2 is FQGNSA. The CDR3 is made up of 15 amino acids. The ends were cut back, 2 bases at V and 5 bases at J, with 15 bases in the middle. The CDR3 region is CASSLQGGGGTEAFF. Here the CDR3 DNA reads TGTGCCAGCAGCTTACAGGGCGGGGGGGGGACTGAAGCTTTCTTT. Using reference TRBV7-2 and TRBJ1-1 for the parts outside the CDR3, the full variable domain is GAGVSQSPSNKVTEKGKDVELRCDPISGHTALYWYRQSLGQGLEFLIYFQGNSAPDKSGLPSDRFSAERTGGSVSTLTIQRTQQEDSAVYLCASSLQGGGGTEAFFGQGTRLTVV.

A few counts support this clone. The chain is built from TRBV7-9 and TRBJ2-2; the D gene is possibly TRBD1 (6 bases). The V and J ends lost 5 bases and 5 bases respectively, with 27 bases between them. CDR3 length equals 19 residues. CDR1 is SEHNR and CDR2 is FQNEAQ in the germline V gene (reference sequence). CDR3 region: CASSPAPGTRESGTGELFF. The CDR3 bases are TGTGCCAGCAGCCCAGCACCCGGGACAAGGGAAAGTGGGACCGGGGAGCTGTTTTTT.

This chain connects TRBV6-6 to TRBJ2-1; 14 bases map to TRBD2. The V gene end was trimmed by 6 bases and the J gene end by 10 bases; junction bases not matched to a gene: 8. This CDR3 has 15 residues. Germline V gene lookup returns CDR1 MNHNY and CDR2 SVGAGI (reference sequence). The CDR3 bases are TGTGCCAGCAGATCGGGACTAGCGGGAGCAGGGGAGCAGTTCTTC. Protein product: CASRSGLAGAGEQFF.

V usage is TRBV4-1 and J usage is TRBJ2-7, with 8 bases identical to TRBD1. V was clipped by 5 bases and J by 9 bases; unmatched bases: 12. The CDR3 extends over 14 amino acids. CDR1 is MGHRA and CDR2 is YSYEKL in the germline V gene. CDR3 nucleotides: TGCGCCAGCAGCAAGGCGGACAGGGACAAGGGGCAGTACTTC. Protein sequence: CASSKADRDKGQYF.

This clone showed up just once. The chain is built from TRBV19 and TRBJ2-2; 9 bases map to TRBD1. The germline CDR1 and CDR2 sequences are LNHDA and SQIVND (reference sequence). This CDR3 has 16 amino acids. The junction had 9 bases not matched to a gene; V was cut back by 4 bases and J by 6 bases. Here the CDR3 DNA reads TGTGCCAGTAGTACGTCCTACAGGGGGCAGGCCGGGGAGCTGTTTTTT. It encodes CASSTSYRGQAGELFF.

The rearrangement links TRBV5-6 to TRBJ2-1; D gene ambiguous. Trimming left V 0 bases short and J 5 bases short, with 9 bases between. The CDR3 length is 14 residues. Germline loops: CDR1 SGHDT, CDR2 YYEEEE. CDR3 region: CASSLGSPNNEQFF. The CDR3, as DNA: TGTGCCAGCAGCTTGGGGAGTCCGAACAATGAGCAGTTCTTC.

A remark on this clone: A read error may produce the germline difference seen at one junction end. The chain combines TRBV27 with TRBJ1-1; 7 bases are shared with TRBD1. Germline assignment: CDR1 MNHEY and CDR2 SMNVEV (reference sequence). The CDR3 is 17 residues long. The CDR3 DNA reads TGTGCCAGCAGTTTAAGTCCGGCAAGGACAGGCCTATATTCGGCTTCCTTT. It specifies CASSLSPARTGLYSASF.

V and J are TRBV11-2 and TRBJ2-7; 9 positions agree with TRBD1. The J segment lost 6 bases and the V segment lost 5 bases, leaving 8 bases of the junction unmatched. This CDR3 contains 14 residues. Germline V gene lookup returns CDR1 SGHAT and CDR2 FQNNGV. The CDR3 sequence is CASSIRQGGSEQYF. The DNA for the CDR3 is TGTGCCAGCAGCATACGACAGGGGGGATCCGAGCAGTACTTC.

CDR3 nucleotides: TGTGCCAGCAGCCTGGGGGCACGGGAGACCCAGTACTTC. Its protein is CASSLGARETQYF. The chain combines TRBV11-3 with TRBJ2-5; tentatively, D is TRBD1 (6 bases). Per the germline V gene, CDR1 is SGHNT and CDR2 is YENEEA. With 5 bases removed from V and 5 bases from J, the gap between germline ends came to 12 bases. The length of the CDR3 is 13 residues.

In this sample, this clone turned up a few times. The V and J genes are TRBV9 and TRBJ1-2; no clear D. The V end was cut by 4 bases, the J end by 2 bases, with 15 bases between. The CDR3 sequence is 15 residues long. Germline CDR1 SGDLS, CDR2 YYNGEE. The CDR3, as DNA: TGTGCCAGCAGCATAGACCTAATTCAAAACTATGGCTACACCTTC. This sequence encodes CASSIDLIQNYGYTF.

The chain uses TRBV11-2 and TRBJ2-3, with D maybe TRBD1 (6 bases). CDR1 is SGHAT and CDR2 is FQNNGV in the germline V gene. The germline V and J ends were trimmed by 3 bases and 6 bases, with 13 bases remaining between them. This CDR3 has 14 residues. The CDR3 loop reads CASSLWGRQDTQYF. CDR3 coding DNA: TGTGCCAGCAGCTTGTGGGGGCGGCAGGATACGCAGTATTTT.

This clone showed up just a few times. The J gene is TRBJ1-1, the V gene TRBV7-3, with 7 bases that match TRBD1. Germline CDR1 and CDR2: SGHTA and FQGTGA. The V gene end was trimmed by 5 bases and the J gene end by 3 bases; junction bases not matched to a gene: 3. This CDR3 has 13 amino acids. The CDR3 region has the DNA TGTGCCAGCAGCGAAACAGGGGACACTGAAGCTTTCTTT. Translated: CASSETGDTEAFF.

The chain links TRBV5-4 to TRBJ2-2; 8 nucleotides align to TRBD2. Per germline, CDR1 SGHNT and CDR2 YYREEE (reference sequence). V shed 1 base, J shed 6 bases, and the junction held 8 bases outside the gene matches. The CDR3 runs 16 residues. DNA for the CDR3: TGTGCCAGCAGCTTGTTTAGCGGGGTGATGTCCGGGGAGCTGTTTTTT. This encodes CASSLFSGVMSGELFF.

The CDR3 region is CASSSRRGESYEQYF. The CDR3, as DNA: TGTGCCAGCAGCTCACGGCGCGGGGAGTCCTACGAGCAGTACTTC. The J gene is TRBJ2-7, the V gene TRBV7-2; D might be TRBD2 (6 bases). The V end lost 4 bases, the J end lost 1 base, and 14 bases lay between the germline ends. CDR1 SGHTA and CDR2 FQGNSA come from the germline V gene. The CDR3 runs to 15 residues.

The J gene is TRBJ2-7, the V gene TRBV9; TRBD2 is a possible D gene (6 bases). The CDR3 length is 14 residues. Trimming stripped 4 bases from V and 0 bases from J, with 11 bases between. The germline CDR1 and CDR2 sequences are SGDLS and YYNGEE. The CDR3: CASSSRGNSYEQYF. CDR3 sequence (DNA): TGTGCCAGCAGCTCTCGGGGGAACTCCTACGAGCAGTACTTC.